Presented here are 25 T cell receptor beta chains from one specimen sequenced in a study of Graves' ophthalmopathy and Graves' hyperthyroidism (dated by TCRdb to the late 2010s). Sequencing used an Illumina HiSeq 2000. For repertoire sequencing, TCR beta CDR3 regions were amplified from RNA transcripts. The first round of RT-PCR was done with HTBI primers and the Qiagen OneStep RT-PCR kit, and was followed by a second round of multiplex PCR, then size selection and purification. TCRdb redid the processing of the public reads, applying fastp at Q25 and MiXCR, and retained in-frame beta chains. Each CDR3 protein gets just one entry, which takes the most common genes and DNA from the rows behind it. The sample has about 620,000 distinct CDR3 sequences on record, 20% to 25% of them singletons. The top ten constitute more than 5.5% of the sample. Sequenced sample: peripheral blood. The source is a woman under 30 with stable Graves' hyperthyroidism. Some clones in this sample may be carry-over from other donors' samples. Donor details come from another sample of the same person, matched by shared clones.

The chain uses TRBV4-3 and TRBJ2-7; D is unclear. The CDR3 consists of 14 residues. The germline gives CDR1 LGHNA, CDR2 YSLEER. Trimming removed 0 bases from V and 4 bases from J, with 10 bases in between. CDR3 in DNA: TGCGCCAGCAGCCAAGATACGGATAGATACGAGCAGTACTTC. Its translation is CASSQDTDRYEQYF.

This clonotype has more than one count but fewer than ten. The V gene is TRBV4-1, the J gene TRBJ1-6; TRBD1 agrees at 7 bases. This CDR3 spans 17 amino acids. Germline V gene data show CDR1 as MGHRA and CDR2 as YSYEKL. After removal of 4 bases from V and 7 bases from J, the junction contained 13 bases not matched to a gene. The CDR3 spells CASSRGTVLVPNSPLHF. The CDR3 nucleotides read TGCGCCAGCAGCCGCGGGACAGTTCTCGTCCCAAATTCACCCCTCCACTTT.

A few counts support this clonotype. This chain uses TRBV6-5 with TRBJ2-5, with 12 positions matching TRBD2. This CDR3 has 16 amino acids. V was clipped by 2 bases and J by 5 bases; unmatched bases: 6. Germline V CDR1 and CDR2: MNHEY, SVGAGI. CDR3 protein: CASSYHASGGAETQYF. In DNA form, the CDR3 reads TGTGCCAGCAGTTACCACGCTAGCGGGGGGGCGGAGACCCAGTACTTC.

The CDR3 sequence is CSAIRETYEQYF. CDR3 coding DNA: TGCAGTGCAATCCGGGAGACCTACGAGCAGTACTTC. The rearrangement links TRBV20-1 to TRBJ2-7, with TRBD2 as a possible D gene (6 bases). The CDR3 runs 12 residues. V lost 6 bases and J lost 2, with 11 bases in between. CDR1 is DFQATT, CDR2 SNEGSKA, per germline (reference sequence).

This clonotype has a handful of counts. This rearrangement joins TRBV27 to TRBJ2-5, with D possibly matching TRBD1 (6 bases). Per the germline V gene, CDR1 is MNHEY and CDR2 is SMNVEV (reference sequence). The CDR3 consists of 14 residues. Trimming cost V 5 bases and J 1 base, with 11 bases left between them. The CDR3, as DNA: TGTGCCAGCAGTGACAGGTTTACCCAAGAGACCCAGTACTTC. Translation: CASSDRFTQETQYF.

There are many counts of this clonotype. The J gene is TRBJ2-7, the V gene TRBV28; D may match TRBD1 or TRBD2 (7 bases each). The CDR3 is 15 amino acids. Germline CDR1 reads MDHEN; CDR2 reads SYDVKM. Trimming left V 5 bases short and J 5 bases short, with 19 bases between. The CDR3 spells CASSPPQGGPDEQYF. Here the CDR3 DNA reads TGTGCCAGCAGTCCCCCCCAGGGGGGGCCGGACGAGCAGTACTTC.

A remark on this clonotype: Because it lacks the conserved phenylalanine or tryptophan at the end, this CDR3 is likely a read error. It is unclear where the CDR3 begins or ends on the DNA, so no DNA is shown, and the CDR3 is as TCRdb lists it. The V gene is TRBV9, the J gene TRBJ2-2; the table's D call, TRBD2, was not checked against the DNA. Germline CDR1 and CDR2: SGDLS and YYNGEE. The CDR3 is made up of 14 amino acids, end residues included. CDR3 residues: CASSVKKGPGELLL.

This clonotype was counted many times. The chain couples TRBV6-5 to TRBJ1-3; D is unclear. This CDR3 is built from 15 residues. Trimming removed 6 bases from V and 2 bases from J, with 14 bases in between. Germline CDR1 is MNHEY and CDR2 is SVGAGI. CDR3 protein: CASSYRGNAGNTIYF. The DNA of the CDR3 is TGTGCCAGCAGCTACCGCGGGAACGCTGGAAACACCATATATTTT.

This clonotype was picked up many times. V is TRBV7-8 and J is TRBJ1-2; weak D call: TRBD1 (5 bases). With 5 bases removed from V and 7 bases from J, the gap between germline ends came to 17 bases. This CDR3 spans 14 amino acids. Per germline, CDR1 SGHVS and CDR2 FQNEAQ. This CDR3 is CASSPLGGVGGYTF. The CDR3 nucleotides are TGTGCCAGCAGCCCCCTTGGGGGGGTGGGTGGCTACACCTTC.

This clonotype was seen many times. This sequence joins TRBV2 and TRBJ2-5, with 11 nucleotides matching TRBD2. This CDR3 is built from 17 residues. V lost 2 bases and J lost 5; bases outside the gene matches: 10. The germline CDR1 and CDR2 sequences are SNHLY and FYNNEI. The CDR3 loop reads CASSEWGSGGADETQYF. Here the CDR3 DNA reads TGTGCCAGCAGTGAATGGGGTAGCGGGGGGGCCGATGAGACCCAGTACTTC.

This clonotype occurred a few times. The chain joins TRBV12-3 or TRBV12-4 to TRBJ1-6; D is possibly TRBD1 (6 bases). The CDR3 loop spans 15 amino acids. Trimming stripped 8 bases from V and 7 bases from J, with 18 bases between. Here the CDR3 DNA reads TGTGCCAGCGCCCTCGGGGGGGCGGGAAATTCACCCCTCCACTTT. Protein sequence: CASALGGAGNSPLHF.

This clonotype appeared a few times. One end of the junction does not line up with germline, which may come from a read error. V gene TRBV7-3 combines with J gene TRBJ2-2, with D possibly TRBD2 on 5 matching bases. This CDR3 is 14 amino acids long. The germline gives CDR1 SGHTA, CDR2 FQGTGA. The CDR3 DNA follows: TGTGCCAGCAGCCCCTGGCTTAACACCGGGGAGCTGTGTTTT. It translates to CASSPWLNTGELCF. Looking up the rest from reference TRBV7-3 and TRBJ2-2 gives the full variable domain: GAGVSQTPSNKVTEKGKYVELRCDPISGHTALYWYRQSLGQGPEFLIYFQGTGAADDSGLPNDRFFAVRPEGSVSTLKIQRTERGDSAVYLCASSPWLNTGELCFGEGSRLTVL.

This clonotype was seen many times. The chain employs TRBV12-3 or TRBV12-4 and TRBJ1-5; D unclear. V lost 3 bases and J 6 bases, leaving 9 bases between the germline ends. The CDR3 totals 13 residues. DNA of the CDR3: TGTGCCAGCAGTTTTGGGTACGGTCAGCCCCAGCATTTT. Amino acids: CASSFGYGQPQHF.

In its sample, this clonotype was seen many times. The chain couples TRBV12-3 or TRBV12-4 to TRBJ2-5; TRBD2 matches at 7 bases. J lost 2 bases, V lost 2 bases, and 2 bases had no gene match. The CDR3 is 14 amino acids. CDR3 protein: CASSLMGLQETQYF. The CDR3 DNA reads as TGTGCCAGCAGTTTAATGGGACTACAAGAGACCCAGTACTTC.

A note on this clonotype: This may arise from a read error, as a much more abundant clone is one base away. This chain joins TRBV7-6 and TRBJ1-1; D gene uncertain. The CDR3 is 15 amino acids. Trimming took off 0 bases at V and 1 base at J, with 9 bases between the two ends. Germline values: CDR1 SGHVS, CDR2 FNYEAQ. CDR3 nucleotide sequence: TGTGCCAGCAGCTTAGCGTGGGGAGGGAACACTGAAGCTTTCTTT. The encoded protein is CASSLAWGGNTEAFF.

The chain employs TRBV4-2 and TRBJ2-7; TRBD2 matches 12 bases. The V gene's germline CDR1 is LGHNA and CDR2 YNFKEQ. Trimming at V came to 0 bases and at J to 3 bases, leaving 0 bases not matched to a gene. This CDR3 comprises 15 residues. In DNA, the CDR3 is TGTGCCAGCAGCCAAGAGACTAGCGGGAGCTACGAGCAGTACTTC. Translating it yields CASSQETSGSYEQYF.

This clonotype was found many times. The gene calls are TRBV12-3 or TRBV12-4 and TRBJ2-6; TRBD2 might be the D (6 bases). The CDR3 runs to 16 residues. V lost 7 bases, J lost 0 bases, and 13 bases lay in between. The CDR3 loop reads CASTSSVSSGANVLTF. DNA of the CDR3: TGTGCCAGCACCTCTAGCGTTTCCTCTGGGGCCAACGTCCTGACTTTC.

Ten or more counts support this clonotype. The chain has TRBV29-1 and TRBJ1-1, with TRBD1 matching over 9 bases. Germline V gene data show CDR1 as SQVTM and CDR2 as ANQGSEA. CDR3 length: 15 amino acids. V shed 5 bases, J shed 0 bases, and the junction held 7 bases outside the gene matches. CDR3 loop: CSVLFGTGLNTEAFF. CDR3 DNA: TGCAGCGTTCTCTTCGGGACAGGGCTGAACACTGAAGCTTTCTTT.

This clonotype was observed once. The rearrangement links TRBV12-3 or TRBV12-4 to TRBJ1-1; D gene unclear. V lost 7 bases to trimming and J lost 7 bases, with 10 bases between them. The CDR3 has 11 residues. The CDR3 bases are TGTGCCAGCAAGTCTCGGGGTGAAGCTTTCTTT. Residues: CASKSRGEAFF.

This chain links TRBV12-3 or TRBV12-4 with TRBJ1-5, with D uncertain. Deletions cut 8 bases from V and 4 bases from J, with 12 bases between. The CDR3 loop spans 13 amino acids. This CDR3 is CASRRTENQPQHF. DNA for the CDR3: TGTGCCAGCCGACGGACGGAGAATCAGCCCCAGCATTTT.

This clonotype occurred many times. The V call is TRBV28, the J call TRBJ2-7, with D possibly being TRBD1 (5 bases). CDR3 size: 16 residues. V gave up 5 bases and J gave up 7 bases, with 24 bases separating them. Germline V gene data show CDR1 as MDHEN and CDR2 as SYDVKM. Here the CDR3 DNA reads TGTGCCAGCAGTCAGACGGGCTTTCGGCAGGGCGAGGAGCAGTACTTC. The encoded protein is CASSQTGFRQGEEQYF.

This clonotype was counted between two and nine times. The genes are TRBV11-2 and TRBJ2-7, with TRBD2 as a possible D gene (6 bases). The CDR3 contains 15 residues. Per the germline V gene, CDR1 is SGHAT and CDR2 is FQNNGV. V shed 4 bases and J shed 3 bases, with 16 bases lying between them. The CDR3 nucleotides are TGTGCCAGCAGCTGGGGACTGCTAGGCCTCTACGAGCAGTACTTC. Amino acids: CASSWGLLGLYEQYF.

This clonotype was seen repeatedly, ten times or more. The chain carries TRBV7-2 and TRBJ2-5, with a tentative D call TRBD2 (6 bases). This CDR3 spans 14 amino acids. V was pared by 4 bases and J by 5 bases, with 14 bases between. Germline CDR1 SGHTA, CDR2 FQGNSA. Written as DNA, the CDR3 is TGTGCCAGCAGCTCAGCGGCGGGGCGGGAGACCCAGTACTTC. It codes for CASSSAAGRETQYF.

This chain links TRBV6-1 with TRBJ1-2, with TRBD1 as a possible D gene (6 bases). V dropped 7 bases and J dropped 8 bases, with 20 bases sitting between them. There are 14 residues in the CDR3. Germline CDR1 MNHNS, CDR2 SASEGT. The CDR3 spells CASTYRTGGRGYTF. The CDR3 nucleotides are TGTGCCAGCACCTACCGAACCGGGGGGCGAGGCTACACCTTC.

This sequence joins TRBV6-5 and TRBJ2-7; D not certain. This CDR3 has 15 residues. In germline, CDR1 is MNHEY, CDR2 SVGAGI. Trimming left V 0 bases short and J 2 bases short, with 11 bases between. CDR3 sequence: CASSYSGSLTYEQYF. The CDR3 nucleotides read TGTGCCAGCAGTTACTCAGGCAGCCTCACCTACGAGCAGTACTTC.